The present TCR beta chain was sequenced within a study of blood T cell repertoires in COVID-19. Study overall: T cells, B-cell-depleted T cells, or PBMCs supplied cDNA or gDNA.

CDR1 MDHEN and CDR2 SYDVKM come from the germline V gene. There are 16 residues in the CDR3. V lost 5 bases to trimming and J lost 7 bases; unmatched junction nucleotides: 9. Profiled with immunoSEQ multiplex PCR; TCRdb holds only in-frame clones, not every one. The sample lists 200,000 to 250,000 clones, about 82% seen once, with approximately 6.3% in the top ten. The V call is TRBV28, the J call TRBJ1-6; 9 bases match TRBD1. The clonotype comes from a woman aged 55-69 years with active or convalescent COVID-19. Sequencing was performed on peripheral blood. CDR3 bases: TGTGCCAGCAGTCCCCTGGGACAGGGAGGGAATTCACCCCTCCACTTT. Protein sequence: CASSPLGQGGNSPLHF. Filled out from reference TRBV28 and TRBJ1-6, the complete variable domain reads DVKVTQSSRYLVKRTGEKVFLECVQDMDHENMFWYRQDPGLGLRLIYFSYDVKMKEKGDIPEGYSVSREKKERFSLILESASTNQTSMYLCASSPLGQGGNSPLHFGNGTRLTVT.